This T cell receptor (beta chain) appears in the sequencing data of a study of CD8+ T cells in alopecia areata. Study results and limitations: Scalp sample sequencing also detects resident alphabeta T cells of normal skin. Lesional scalp displayed greater clonality than normal scalp, most notably in alopecia totalis/universalis.

It was cDNA, reverse transcribed from extracted RNA, that served as the sequencing template. Assay: immunoSEQ multiplex PCR; the TCRdb copy retains only in-frame clones and omits some. The sample consists of about 110,000 clones, 50% to 60% of them appearing once. Isolation of CD4+ and CD8+ T cells from PBMCs was achieved by sorting. In this sample, this clone turned up a few times. Its specificity is not known. Trimming stripped 0 bases from V and 7 bases from J, with 15 bases between. The CDR3 extends over 16 amino acids. The germline CDR1 and CDR2 sequences are MGHRA and YSYEKL. The sequenced material came from NKG2D-low CD8+ T cells sorted from blood. The J gene is TRBJ1-4, the V gene TRBV4-1; D remains unclear. The clonotype originates from a human donor with alopecia areata. The CDR3: CASSQDTWERAEKLFF. The CDR3 nucleotides read TGCGCCAGCAGCCAAGACACTTGGGAACGAGCTGAAAAACTGTTTTTT.